One and the same sample provided the 19 T cell receptor beta chains below, sequenced in a study of blood T cell repertoires in COVID-19 (dated by TCRdb to 2018 to 2021). Libraries came from the immunoSEQ multiplex PCR assay. The immuneACCESS repertoire file appears here via TCRdb, limited to in-frame rearrangements. These files lack a portion of the clones; in checked studies, under half of the deficit traces to unresolved V genes, and the cause of the others is not known. The sample table lists around 70,000 clones, approximately 80% of them with a count of one. Roughly 4.8% of the sample belongs to the ten largest clones. The sample taken for sequencing was peripheral blood. Source of these receptors: a woman over 75 with active or convalescent COVID-19.

V gene TRBV5-1 combines with J gene TRBJ2-3; no clear D gene. The CDR3 runs 14 residues. V gave up 2 bases and J gave up 2 bases, with 9 bases separating them. Germline V gene sequence: CDR1 SGHRS, CDR2 YFSETQ. This CDR3 is CASSFAEHTDTQYF. In nucleotides, the CDR3 is TGCGCCAGCAGCTTCGCTGAGCACACAGATACGCAGTATTTT. Combining the CDR3 with reference TRBV5-1 and TRBJ2-3 gives the whole variable domain KAGVTQTPRYLIKTRGQQVTLSCSPISGHRSVSWYQQTPGQGLQFLFEYFSETQRNKGNFPGRFSGRQFSNSRSEMNVSTLELGDSALYLCASSFAEHTDTQYFGPGTRLTVL.

This clone was seen a few times. The chain links TRBV5-1 to TRBJ2-2; TRBD2 might be the D (6 bases). Looked up from germline, CDR1 is SGHRS and CDR2 is YFSETQ. The CDR3 length is 16 residues. Deletions cut 0 bases from V and 3 bases from J, with 12 bases between. The CDR3 nucleotides are TGCGCCAGCAGCTTGGAAGGTAGCGGACACACCGGGGAGCTGTTTTTT. It specifies CASSLEGSGHTGELFF.

The J gene is TRBJ2-6, the V gene TRBV23-1; weak D call: TRBD1 (6 bases). TRBV23-1 falls under the ORF class, with uncertain function. The CDR3 extends over 16 amino acids. Trimming pared 7 bases from V and 0 bases from J, leaving 13 bases between. The CDR3 nucleotides read TGCGCCAGCAATCCCCCAGGGGTCTCTGGGGCCAACGTCCTGACTTTC. Amino acid sequence: CASNPPGVSGANVLTF.

With respect to this clone: Sequence at one end of the junction differs from germline and may be a read error. Other DNA sequences within the sample encode an identical CDR3. The V gene is TRBV2, the J gene TRBJ2-2, with TRBD2 matching 8 bases. In germline, CDR1 is SNHLY, CDR2 FYNNEI. The CDR3 is made up of 17 amino acids. As DNA, the CDR3 is TGCGCCCCCACCAGGGCCGGGGGGGGAGGGGACACCGGGGAGCTGTTTTTT. Its translation is CAPTRAGGGGDTGELFF.

The CDR3 nucleotides are TGTGCCAGCAGCTTCGACAGGGGCGGGGAAAAACTGTTTTTT. This sequence encodes CASSFDRGGEKLFF. The chain uses TRBV7-2 and TRBJ1-4; 8 bases fit TRBD1. The CDR3 sequence is 14 residues long. Trimming took 3 bases from V and 8 from J; bases not matched to a gene: 5. The germline V gene has CDR1 SGHTA and CDR2 FQGNSA.

V usage is TRBV4-2 and J usage is TRBJ1-6; 7 nucleotides align to TRBD1. Germline V lookup: CDR1 LGHNA, CDR2 YNFKEQ. J lost 7 bases, V lost 0 bases, and 9 bases had no gene match. CDR3 size: 17 residues. The CDR3 coding sequence is TGTGCCAGCAGCCAAGAGTGGTGGGACAGCTCCAATTCACCCCTCCACTTT. Encoded protein: CASSQEWWDSSNSPLHF.

The chain couples TRBV19 to TRBJ1-2, with TRBD1 matching over 7 bases. Germline CDR1 is LNHDA and CDR2 is SQIVND (reference sequence). V lost 1 base and J lost 7; bases outside the gene matches: 6. CDR3 length equals 14 residues. CDR3 DNA: TGTGCCAGTAGTATAGGCCAGGGGGTACGTGGCTACACCTTC. This encodes CASSIGQGVRGYTF.

This clone was counted only a few times. The chain combines TRBV2 with TRBJ2-7; 8 bases agree with TRBD2. The V segment lost 6 bases and the J segment 5 bases; nucleotides outside the gene matches: 9. The length of the CDR3 is 14 residues. Germline assignment: CDR1 SNHLY and CDR2 FYNNEI. The DNA for the CDR3 is TGTGCCAGCAGAGATTGGACTAGCATCAACGAGCAGTACTTC. Amino acid sequence: CASRDWTSINEQYF.

The rearrangement joins TRBV6-5 to TRBJ2-1; 7 bases are shared with TRBD2. This CDR3 comprises 12 residues. Germline V gene sequence: CDR1 MNHEY, CDR2 SVGAGI. V lost 7 bases to trimming and J lost 7 bases; unmatched junction nucleotides: 4. CDR3 nucleotides: TGTGCCAGCACATGGGACTATAATGAGCAGTTCTTC. Translated: CASTWDYNEQFF.

Here the CDR3 reads CASSFRIRQTEAFF. In nucleotides, the CDR3 is TGTGCCAGCAGCTTCCGGATAAGACAGACTGAAGCTTTCTTT. The V and J genes are TRBV5-6 and TRBJ1-1, with TRBD1 as a possible D gene (5 bases). The CDR3 is 14 amino acids. Trimming left V 2 bases short and J 5 bases short, with 13 bases between. CDR1 SGHDT and CDR2 YYEEEE come from the germline V gene.

This clone was recorded once. J is TRBJ1-2 and V is TRBV7-2; D is uncertain. CDR3 size: 13 residues. The germline CDR1 and CDR2 sequences are SGHTA and FQGNSA. With 1 base removed from V and 8 bases from J, the gap between germline ends came to 11 bases. The CDR3 spells CASSLVTQSGYTF. In DNA form, the CDR3 reads TGTGCCAGCAGCTTAGTTACCCAAAGCGGCTACACCTTC.

The chain is built from TRBV2 and TRBJ2-5; D ambiguous. Germline CDR1 is SNHLY and CDR2 is FYNNEI. Trimming took 4 bases from V and 11 from J, leaving 8 bases between them. This CDR3 has 10 amino acids. CDR3 nucleotides: TGTGCCAGCAGTGGCGGCCGTCAGTACTTC. Translating it yields CASSGGRQYF.

The J gene is TRBJ2-3, the V gene TRBV28, with D tentatively TRBD1 (5 bases). Germline CDR1 is MDHEN and CDR2 is SYDVKM. The CDR3 is 12 amino acids. V dropped 6 bases and J dropped 12 bases, with 16 bases sitting between them. CDR3 DNA: TGTGCCAGCAGCCCGGACACCCCCGGACAGTATTTT. Its translation: CASSPDTPGQYF.

The V call is TRBV7-2, the J call TRBJ1-2, with unresolved D. V was trimmed by 0 bases and J by 3 bases, leaving 8 bases between them. This CDR3 is built from 14 residues. Germline CDR1 is SGHTA and CDR2 is FQGNSA. CDR3: CASSLAPQYYGYTF. In nucleotides, the CDR3 is TGTGCCAGCAGCTTAGCGCCACAGTACTATGGCTACACCTTC. The full variable domain, rest sourced from reference TRBV7-2 and TRBJ1-2, is GAGVSQSPSNKVTEKGKDVELRCDPISGHTALYWYRQSLGQGLEFLIYFQGNSAPDKSGLPSDRFSAERTGGSVSTLTIQRTQQEDSAVYLCASSLAPQYYGYTFGSGTRLTVV.

The V and J genes are TRBV7-6 and TRBJ2-3, with TRBD2 matching over 10 bases. Germline lookup yields CDR1 SGHVS and CDR2 FNYEAQ. V lost 4 bases to trimming and J lost 2 bases; unmatched junction nucleotides: 3. The CDR3 extends over 15 amino acids. The CDR3 DNA follows: TGTGCCAGCAGCTCCACTAGCGGGATCACAGATACGCAGTATTTT. This translates into CASSSTSGITDTQYF.

This chain's CDR3 is CASKPGDASGNTIYF. The DNA of the CDR3 is TGTGCCAGTAAACCAGGTGACGCCTCTGGAAACACCATATATTTT. The chain joins TRBV19 to TRBJ1-3, with D unclear. Germline V CDR1 and CDR2: LNHDA, SQIVND (reference sequence). The ends were cut back, 7 bases at V and 0 bases at J, with 13 bases in the middle. CDR3 size: 15 residues. Together with reference TRBV19 and TRBJ1-3, the CDR3 gives the full variable domain: DGGITQSPKYLFRKEGQNVTLSCEQNLNHDAMYWYRQDPGQGLRLIYYSQIVNDFQKGDIAEGYSVSREKKESFPLTVTSAQKNPTAFYLCASKPGDASGNTIYFGEGSWLTVV.

V is TRBV19 and J is TRBJ2-3; TRBD2 might be the D (6 bases). The CDR3 loop spans 15 amino acids. The ends were cut back, 7 bases at V and 0 bases at J, with 14 bases in the middle. Per germline, CDR1 LNHDA and CDR2 SQIVND (reference sequence). CDR3 residues: CASMAYGTSTDTQYF. In nucleotides, the CDR3 is TGTGCCAGTATGGCATATGGGACTAGCACAGATACGCAGTATTTT.

This clone is categorized as medium-sized. The V and J genes are TRBV7-9 and TRBJ2-3, with D possibly matching TRBD1 (5 bases). The V end lost 1 base, the J end lost 4 bases, and 12 bases lay between the germline ends. Germline CDR1 and CDR2: SEHNR and FQNEAQ (reference sequence). The CDR3 sequence is 15 residues long. The CDR3 DNA sequence: TGTGCCAGCAGCTTAGGAGGCAGGGATTCAGATACGCAGTATTTT. Translating it yields CASSLGGRDSDTQYF.

The V call is TRBV4-3, the J call TRBJ2-3; 12 nucleotides match TRBD2. This CDR3 contains 17 residues. CDR1 is LGHNA and CDR2 is YSLEER in the germline V gene. J gave up 4 bases and V 0 bases, and 5 bases lay outside the gene matches. CDR3 nucleotide sequence: TGCGCCAGCAGCCAAGATATAGGACTAGCGGGGCCAGATACGCAGTATTTT. Translated: CASSQDIGLAGPDTQYF.